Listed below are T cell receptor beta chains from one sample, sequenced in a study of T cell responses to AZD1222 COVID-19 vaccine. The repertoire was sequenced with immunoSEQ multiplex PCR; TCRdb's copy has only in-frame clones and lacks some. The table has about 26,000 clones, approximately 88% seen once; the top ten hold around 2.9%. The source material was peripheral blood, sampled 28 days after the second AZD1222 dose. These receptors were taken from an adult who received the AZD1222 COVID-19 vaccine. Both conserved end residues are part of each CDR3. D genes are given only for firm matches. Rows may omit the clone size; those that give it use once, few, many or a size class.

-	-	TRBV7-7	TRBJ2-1	TGTGCCAGCAGCTTAGCGCCGGGCGGAGAGCAGTTCTTC	CASSLAPGGEQFF
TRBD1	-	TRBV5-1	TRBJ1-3	TGCGCCAGCAGCTCCTTACAGGGGGAAGACACCATATATTTT	CASSSLQGEDTIYF
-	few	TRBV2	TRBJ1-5	TGTGCCAGCAGGGGGGGCCTGAGCAATCAGCCCCAGCATTTT	CASRGGLSNQPQHF
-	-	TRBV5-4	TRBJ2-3	TGTGCCAGCAGCTCCACAGGGTCAGCAGATACGCAGTATTTT	CASSSTGSADTQYF
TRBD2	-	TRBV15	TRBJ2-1	TGTGCCACCAGCGGAACTAGCGGGGAGACCTACAATGAGCAGTTCTTC	CATSGTSGETYNEQFF
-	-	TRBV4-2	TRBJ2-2	TGTGCCAGCAGCCAAGATAGGAGGACGACCGGGGAGCTGTTTTTT	CASSQDRRTTGELFF
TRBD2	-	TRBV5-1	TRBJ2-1	TGCGCCAGCAGCCAGGGACTAGCGAATGAGCAGTTCTTC	CASSQGLANEQFF
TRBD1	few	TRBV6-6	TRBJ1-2	TGTGCCAGCAGTCGGACAGGGGGAGACTATGGCTACACCTTC	CASSRTGGDYGYTF
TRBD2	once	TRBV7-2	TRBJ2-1	TGTGCCAGCTCTAGCGGGGGGTTCTACAATGAGCAGTTCTTC	CASSSGGFYNEQFF
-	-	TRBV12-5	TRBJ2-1	TGTGCTAGTGTTCCCGGTCAGGCGTACAATGAGCAGTTCTTC	CASVPGQAYNEQFF
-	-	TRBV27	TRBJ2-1	TGTGCCAGCAGTCCTTGGACCGTTGATGAGCAGTTCTTC	CASSPWTVDEQFF
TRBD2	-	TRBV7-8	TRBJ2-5	TGTGCCAGCAGCCAATCTAGCGGGGGGGCTCGGGAGACCCAGTACTTC	CASSQSSGGARETQYF
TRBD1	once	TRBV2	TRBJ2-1	TGTGCCAGCACCAACATGGGACAGGGTGAGCAGTTCTTC	CASTNMGQGEQFF
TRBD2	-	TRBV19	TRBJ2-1	TGTGCCAGTAGTCGCAGCGGGGGGGACAATGAGCAGTTCTTC	CASSRSGGDNEQFF
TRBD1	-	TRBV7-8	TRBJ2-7	TGTGCCAGCAGCTTAGAAACAGGGGACTACGAGCAGTACTTC	CASSLETGDYEQYF
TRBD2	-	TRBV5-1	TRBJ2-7	TGCGCCAGCAGCTTGGACGCGGGGGTTATCCTTTCCTACGAGCAGTACTTC	CASSLDAGVILSYEQYF
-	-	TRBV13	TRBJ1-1	TGTGCCAGCAGTTTCGGGCGGGCAGCCGAAGCTTTCTTT	CASSFGRAAEAFF
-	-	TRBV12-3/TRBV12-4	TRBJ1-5	TGTGCCAGCAGTTTCGGTGGACCCCAGCATTTT	CASSFGGPQHF
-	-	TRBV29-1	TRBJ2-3	TGCAGCGTTAGCGGGTCCTACACAGATACGCAGTATTTT	CSVSGSYTDTQYF
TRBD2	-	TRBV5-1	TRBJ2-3	TGCGCCAGCAGCTTGGGACTAGCGGGGAGCACAGATACGCAGTATTTT	CASSLGLAGSTDTQYF
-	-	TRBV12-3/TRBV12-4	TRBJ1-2	TGTGCCAGCAGTTTAGGGCAGGGAGGTACAACCAACTTC	CASSLGQGGTTNF
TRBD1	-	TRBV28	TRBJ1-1	TGTGCCAGCAGTACAGGGGCCTTGGGCACTGAAGCTTTCTTT	CASSTGALGTEAFF
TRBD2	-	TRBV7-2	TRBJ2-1	TGTGCCAGCAGCTTGAGGTGGCTAGCGGGGGACAATGAGCAGTTCTTC	CASSLRWLAGDNEQFF
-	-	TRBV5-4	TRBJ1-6	TGTGCCAGCAGCTTGGAACAGGCCGGTTCACCCCTCCACTTT	CASSLEQAGSPLHF
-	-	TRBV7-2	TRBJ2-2	TGTGCCAGCAGCTTACCTTGGCTGAACACCGGGGAGCTGTTTTTT	CASSLPWLNTGELFF
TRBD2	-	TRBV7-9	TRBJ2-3	TGTGCCAGCAGCCAACTAGCGGGGGTCACAGATACGCAGTATTTT	CASSQLAGVTDTQYF
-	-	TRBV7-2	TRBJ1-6	TGTGCCAGCAGCTTAGAACCCAATACAGCGCTCTCCCTCCACTTT	CASSLEPNTALSLHF
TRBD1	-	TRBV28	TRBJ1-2	TGTGCCAGCAGTTTAGAAGGACAGGGATTGTATGGCTACACCTTC	CASSLEGQGLYGYTF
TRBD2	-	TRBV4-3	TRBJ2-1	TGCGCCAGCAGCCGGGAGCGGGGGGGCACATATGAGCAGTTCTTC	CASSRERGGTYEQFF
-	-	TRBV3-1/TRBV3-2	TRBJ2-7	TGTGCCAGCAGCCAAGAGTGGTACGAGCAGTACTTC	CASSQEWYEQYF
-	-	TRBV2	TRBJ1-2	TGTGCCAGCAGTCTTCAGCCCTCTAACTATGGCTACACCTTC	CASSLQPSNYGYTF
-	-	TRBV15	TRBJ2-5	TGTGCCACCAGCTTACAGGGTGGGGCAGAGACCCAGTACTTC	CATSLQGGAETQYF
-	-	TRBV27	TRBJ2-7	TGTGCCAGCAGGGTATACGAGCAGTACTTC	CASRVYEQYF
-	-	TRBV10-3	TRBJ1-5	TGTGCCATCAGTGAGTCGGGCAGCAATCAGCCCCAGCATTTT	CAISESGSNQPQHF
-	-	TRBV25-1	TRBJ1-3	TGTGCCAGCAGCGGAGCCAGGGCCGGCTGGGCGAACACCATATATTTT	CASSGARAGWANTIYF
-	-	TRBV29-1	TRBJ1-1	TGCAGCGTTGTGAGGGGCCTGAACACTGAAGCTTTCTTT	CSVVRGLNTEAFF
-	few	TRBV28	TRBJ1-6	TGTGCCAGCAGTTTAAGTGGGGCGTTTAATTCACCCCTCCACTTT	CASSLSGAFNSPLHF
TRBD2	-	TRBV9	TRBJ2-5	TGTGCCAGCAGCCTATCAGCGGGGGCCTCTGAAGAGACCCAGTACTTC	CASSLSAGASEETQYF
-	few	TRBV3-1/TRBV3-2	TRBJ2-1	TGTGCCAGCAGTCCTAGCGTGGGTGAGCAGTTCTTC	CASSPSVGEQFF
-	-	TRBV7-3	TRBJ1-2	TGTGCCAGCAGCCAGGGCGATGGCTACACCTTC	CASSQGDGYTF
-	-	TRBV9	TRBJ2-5	TGTGCCAGCAGCGTACCCGAGGGTGAAGAGACCCAGTACTTC	CASSVPEGEETQYF
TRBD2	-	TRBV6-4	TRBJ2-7	TGTGCCAGCAGTGAAACTAGCGGGGGCCTTCGCTCCTACGAGCAGTACTTC	CASSETSGGLRSYEQYF
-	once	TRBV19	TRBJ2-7	TGTGCCAGTAGTCCAACGGACCGTTGGGAGCAGTACTTC	CASSPTDRWEQYF
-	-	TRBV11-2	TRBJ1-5	TGTGCCAGCAGCTGGGCACAGGGCGATAGGCAGCCCCAGCATTTT	CASSWAQGDRQPQHF
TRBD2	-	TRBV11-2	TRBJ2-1	TGTGCCAGCAGCTTAGTCGCGGGGGGGTTTTCCCTCTACAATGAGCAGTTCTTC	CASSLVAGGFSLYNEQFF
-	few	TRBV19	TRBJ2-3	TGTGCCAGTAGTAAAGAAGGGATTACGCAGTATTTT	CASSKEGITQYF
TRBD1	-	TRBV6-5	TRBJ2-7	TGTGCCAGCAGCTCTACGGGACAGGGGAAGAGCGAGCAGTACTTC	CASSSTGQGKSEQYF
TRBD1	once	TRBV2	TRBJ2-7	TGTGCCAGCAGGAGTGGACAGGGGCTTGGCGAGCAGTACTTC	CASRSGQGLGEQYF
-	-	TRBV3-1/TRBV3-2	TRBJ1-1	TGTGCCAGCAGCCCTATGTCCGGAAACACTGAAGCTTTCTTT	CASSPMSGNTEAFF
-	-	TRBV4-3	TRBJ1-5	TGCGCCAGCAGCCTGGGGTTCAATCAGCCCCAGCATTTT	CASSLGFNQPQHF
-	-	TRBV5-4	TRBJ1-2	TGTGCCAGCAGGACCCTTTTGGATGGCTACACCTTC	CASRTLLDGYTF
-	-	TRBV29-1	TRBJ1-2	TGCAGCGTTGAAGATAGGGGCACAGGGTCGGGCTATGGCTACACCTTC	CSVEDRGTGSGYGYTF